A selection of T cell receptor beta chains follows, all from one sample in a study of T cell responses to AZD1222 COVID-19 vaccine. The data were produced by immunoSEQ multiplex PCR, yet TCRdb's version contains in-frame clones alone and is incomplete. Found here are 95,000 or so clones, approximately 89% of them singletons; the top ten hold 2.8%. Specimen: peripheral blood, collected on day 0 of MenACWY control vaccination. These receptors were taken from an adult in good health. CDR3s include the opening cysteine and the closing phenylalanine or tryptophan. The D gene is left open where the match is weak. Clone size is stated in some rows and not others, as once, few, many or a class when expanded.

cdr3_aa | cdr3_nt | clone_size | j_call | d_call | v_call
CASSFGNYGYTF | TGTGCCAGCAGTTTTGGGAACTATGGCTACACCTTC | - | TRBJ1-2 | - | TRBV12-3/TRBV12-4
CASSTSSGGNEQYF | TGTGCCAGCAGCACTTCTAGCGGGGGAAACGAGCAGTACTTC | - | TRBJ2-7 | TRBD2 | TRBV7-2
CASSVVAGGYNEQFF | TGTGCCAGCAGCGTAGTAGCGGGGGGGTACAATGAGCAGTTCTTC | - | TRBJ2-1 | TRBD2 | TRBV9
CASSLLGGTEAFF | TGTGCCAGCAGTCTGTTAGGCGGGACTGAAGCTTTCTTT | - | TRBJ1-1 | - | TRBV28
CASSLAAGQGNEQFF | TGTGCCAGCAGCTTAGCGGCGGGACAGGGAAATGAGCAGTTCTTC | once | TRBJ2-1 | TRBD1 | TRBV7-2
CASPQNRTGGPDTQYF | TGTGCCAGCCCCCAAAATCGGACAGGGGGCCCAGATACGCAGTATTTT | - | TRBJ2-3 | - | TRBV21-1
CASRGQGSSPLHF | TGTGCCAGCAGGGGACAGGGAAGTTCACCCCTCCACTTT | few | TRBJ1-6 | TRBD1 | TRBV12-3/TRBV12-4
CASSISGTSHEQYF | TGTGCCAGTAGTATCTCCGGGACTAGTCACGAGCAGTACTTC | few | TRBJ2-7 | TRBD2 | TRBV19
CASRGQGEYGYTF | TGTGCCAGTAGGGGCCAGGGAGAATATGGCTACACCTTC | - | TRBJ1-2 | - | TRBV19
CAISEQATDYGYTF | TGTGCCATCAGCGAACAGGCTACCGACTATGGCTACACCTTC | - | TRBJ1-2 | - | TRBV10-3
CASSPLTGGGGYTF | TGTGCCAGCAGCCCTCTGACAGGGGGCGGTGGCTACACCTTC | - | TRBJ1-2 | TRBD1 | TRBV7-6
CASSPQGRETQYF | TGTGCCAGCAGCCCGCAAGGAAGGGAGACCCAGTACTTC | - | TRBJ2-5 | - | TRBV9
CASSLVGGSYEQYF | TGTGCCAGCAGTTTAGTCGGGGGTTCCTACGAGCAGTACTTC | - | TRBJ2-7 | - | TRBV28
CASSSGLNSPLHF | TGTGCCAGCAGCTCAGGGTTGAATTCACCCCTCCACTTT | - | TRBJ1-6 | - | TRBV11-3
CASSLTGVEVETQYF | TGTGCCAGCAGCTTAACAGGGGTAGAGGTGGAGACCCAGTACTTC | - | TRBJ2-5 | TRBD1 | TRBV7-2
CASSWTGGTTGYTF | TGTGCCAGCAGTTGGACCGGGGGGACGACGGGCTACACCTTC | few | TRBJ1-2 | - | TRBV28
CASSYLRANYGYTF | TGTGCCAGCAGTTACCTTAGGGCTAACTATGGCTACACCTTC | - | TRBJ1-2 | - | TRBV6-5
CAWSMDSNQPQHF | TGTGCCTGGAGTATGGATAGCAATCAGCCCCAGCATTTT | - | TRBJ1-5 | - | TRBV30
CASSAWTDQPQHF | TGTGCCAGCAGTGCCTGGACGGATCAGCCCCAGCATTTT | - | TRBJ1-5 | - | TRBV6-6
CASSQSNGAQYF | TGTGCCAGCAGTCAAAGCAATGGGGCCCAGTACTTC | - | TRBJ2-5 | - | TRBV28
CASSDRGSGNTIYF | TGTGCCAGCAGCGACAGGGGTTCTGGAAACACCATATATTTT | - | TRBJ1-3 | TRBD1 | TRBV28
CASSITPPGLYGYTF | TGTGCCAGCAGCATAACACCCCCAGGGCTTTATGGCTACACCTTC | - | TRBJ1-2 | - | TRBV7-9
CAVSGTGGNYGYTF | TGTGCCGTCTCCGGGACAGGGGGGAACTATGGCTACACCTTC | once | TRBJ1-2 | TRBD1 | TRBV28
CASSQTGTTEAFF | TGTGCCAGCAGCCAAACCGGGACTACTGAAGCTTTCTTT | - | TRBJ1-1 | - | TRBV3-1/TRBV3-2
CASSLAGNTGELFF | TGTGCCAGCAGCTTAGCAGGGAACACCGGGGAGCTGTTTTTT | - | TRBJ2-2 | - | TRBV7-3
CASTDRVPKNTEAFF | TGTGCCAGCACCGACAGGGTTCCGAAGAACACTGAAGCTTTCTTT | once | TRBJ1-1 | TRBD1 | TRBV6-4
CASSLARASGGAAQYF | TGTGCCAGCAGCTTAGCGCGGGCTAGCGGGGGGGCCGCGCAGTACTTC | - | TRBJ2-7 | TRBD2 | TRBV7-2
CATSDPVKETEQFF | TGTGCCACCAGTGACCCCGTGAAGGAAACGGAGCAGTTCTTC | - | TRBJ2-1 | - | TRBV24-1
CATSRPGLGDTQYF | TGTGCCACCAGCAGACCCGGTCTCGGAGATACGCAGTATTTT | - | TRBJ2-3 | - | TRBV15
CASRQPLGQGVNYGYTF | TGTGCCAGTAGACAACCTCTAGGACAGGGGGTGAACTATGGCTACACCTTC | - | TRBJ1-2 | TRBD1 | TRBV19
CASKTLEDYGYTF | TGTGCCAGTAAAACACTCGAGGACTATGGCTACACCTTC | - | TRBJ1-2 | - | TRBV2
CASSPLGGGVGDTQYF | TGTGCCAGCAGCCCCCTGGGCGGGGGGGTTGGAGATACGCAGTATTTT | - | TRBJ2-3 | TRBD2 | TRBV11-2
CASNTGGSMNSPLHF | TGTGCCAGCAACACAGGGGGAAGTATGAATTCACCCCTCCACTTT | - | TRBJ1-6 | TRBD1 | TRBV7-2
CASRPGRPSYNEQFF | TGTGCCAGCAGGCCCGGGCGGCCGTCCTACAATGAGCAGTTCTTC | - | TRBJ2-1 | - | TRBV6-5
CASSQSGLSSYNEQFF | TGTGCCAGCAGTCAGTCAGGACTTAGCTCCTACAATGAGCAGTTCTTC | - | TRBJ2-1 | - | TRBV27
CASSFRQTYNEQFF | TGTGCCAGCAGCTTCCGACAGACATACAATGAGCAGTTCTTC | - | TRBJ2-1 | - | TRBV11-2
CASTRGGSGNTIYF | TGTGCCAGTACCCGAGGGGGGAGCGGAAACACCATATATTTT | few | TRBJ1-3 | - | TRBV19
CASSPADVAGNTIYF | TGTGCCAGTAGTCCCGCTGACGTAGCTGGAAACACCATATATTTT | - | TRBJ1-3 | - | TRBV19
CASSLNPEDNQPQHF | TGTGCCAGCAGCTTAAACCCAGAGGATAATCAGCCCCAGCATTTT | few | TRBJ1-5 | - | TRBV7-6
CASSHLSGSAYEQYF | TGCGCCAGCAGCCACCTAAGCGGGTCCGCCTACGAGCAGTACTTC | once | TRBJ2-7 | - | TRBV4-1
CASSPSGASPLHF | TGTGCCAGCAGCCCCTCTGGGGCTTCACCCCTCCACTTT | once | TRBJ1-6 | - | TRBV14
CASSQLAGGPETQYF | TGTGCCAGCAGCCAACTAGCGGGGGGGCCGGAGACCCAGTACTTC | - | TRBJ2-5 | TRBD2 | TRBV6-5
CATSDPIVGGLAGGREETQYF | TGTGCCACCAGTGACCCGATTGTGGGTGGACTAGCGGGGGGCCGAGAAGAGACCCAGTACTTC | - | TRBJ2-5 | TRBD2 | TRBV24-1
CASPSPGGELFF | TGTGCCAGCCCCTCCCCCGGTGGGGAGCTGTTTTTT | once | TRBJ2-2 | - | TRBV19
CASSMGLSGNTIYF | TGTGCCAGCAGTATGGGCCTTTCTGGAAACACCATATATTTT | - | TRBJ1-3 | - | TRBV28
CASSSARTGLTEAFF | TGTGCCAGCAGTTCCGCCCGGACAGGGCTCACTGAAGCTTTCTTT | - | TRBJ1-1 | TRBD1 | TRBV28
CASSPVRQGVPHEQYF | TGCGCCAGCAGTCCGGTTCGGCAGGGTGTTCCCCACGAGCAGTACTTC | once | TRBJ2-7 | - | TRBV23-1
CASSIVGASNEQFF | TGTGCCAGTAGTATAGTCGGGGCTAGTAATGAGCAGTTCTTC | - | TRBJ2-1 | - | TRBV19
CASSETGSGEKLFF | TGTGCCAGCAGTGAGACAGGGAGCGGTGAAAAACTGTTTTTT | - | TRBJ1-4 | TRBD1 | TRBV6-6
CASTGASDTDTQYF | TGTGCCAGCACCGGCGCTAGCGACACCGATACGCAGTATTTT | - | TRBJ2-3 | - | TRBV11-3
CASRERTGFEAFF | TGTGCCAGCAGAGAACGAACAGGGTTCGAAGCTTTCTTT | few | TRBJ1-1 | - | TRBV11-3
CASSLLPEGDRGSNQPQHF | TGTGCCAGCAGTCTCTTACCCGAAGGGGACAGGGGTAGCAATCAGCCCCAGCATTTT | - | TRBJ1-5 | TRBD1 | TRBV28
CASSSYRDRSYGYTF | TGTGCCAGCAGCTCTTACCGGGACAGGAGTTATGGCTACACCTTC | few | TRBJ1-2 | TRBD1 | TRBV11-2
CASSSRWTGSSEKLFF | TGTGCCAGCAGCTCCCGCTGGACGGGATCTTCTGAAAAACTGTTTTTT | few | TRBJ1-4 | - | TRBV5-4
CASSPGGYEQYF | TGTGCCAGCAGCCCGGGGGGCTACGAGCAGTACTTC | - | TRBJ2-7 | TRBD2 | TRBV12-3/TRBV12-4
CACDVGLTNEQFF | TGTGCCTGTGACGTAGGACTGACGAATGAGCAGTTCTTC | - | TRBJ2-1 | - | TRBV7-9
CASSVEGGDETQYF | TGTGCCAGCAGCGTAGAAGGGGGGGACGAGACCCAGTACTTC | - | TRBJ2-5 | - | TRBV9
CASSRQGEANTEAFF | TGTGCCAGCAGCCGACAGGGGGAAGCGAACACTGAAGCTTTCTTT | few | TRBJ1-1 | TRBD1 | TRBV5-5
CASGPTGSLYSNQPQHF | TGTGCTAGTGGTCCTACTGGCAGCCTCTATAGCAATCAGCCCCAGCATTTT | - | TRBJ1-5 | - | TRBV12-5
CASRGWTGELFF | TGTGCCAGCAGGGGTTGGACCGGGGAGCTGTTTTTT | once | TRBJ2-2 | - | TRBV19